This T cell receptor (beta chain) comes out of a study of Graves' ophthalmopathy and Graves' hyperthyroidism. Whole-study results and caveats: Detection in blood was also observed for most expanded thyroid clonotypes above 0.001 frequency.

This clonotype was detected many times. Its antigen is as yet unknown. V trimming: 3 bases; J trimming: 2 bases; junction bases outside the gene matches: 1. This CDR3 is built from 14 residues. Newly diagnosed, the hyperthyroidism patients had under 2 months' duration and were aged 18 to 65. Orbital computed tomography, together with clinical symptoms, serum thyroxine, TRAb and thyroid ultrasound, was used for diagnosis. About 10 ml of fresh blood yielded the PBMCs by density gradient. The TCR beta CDR3 regions underwent amplification from RNA transcripts. First-round RT-PCR relied on HTBI primers, and a second-round multiplex PCR came next. TCRdb processed the multiplex PCR reads anew with MiXCR; each CDR3 protein has one entry. Seen here are about 400,000 distinct CDR3 sequences, 15% observed once, and the top ten hold 5.5% to 7%.

The chain has TRBV12-3 or TRBV12-4 and TRBJ1-5; 7 nucleotides line up with TRBD1. The clonotype originates from a woman aged 18-30 years with stable Graves' hyperthyroidism. The sample taken for sequencing was peripheral blood. The CDR3 reads CASSFGTGNQPQHF. CDR3 nucleotide sequence: TGTGCCAGCAGTTTTGGGACAGGCAATCAGCCCCAGCATTTT.